The 7 T cell receptor beta chains below come from one sample, sequenced in a study of blood T cell repertoires in COVID-19. This table comes from immunoSEQ multiplex PCR, and its TCRdb copy is limited to in-frame clones, with some not included. The sample shows 250,000 to 350,000 clones, approximately 84% of them seen only once. Sequencing was carried out using PBMCs or T cells enriched from blood (not recorded which). The origin of the receptors is a woman between 18 and 29 years old who had recovered from COVID-19.

The chain recombines TRBV6-2 or TRBV6-3 with TRBJ1-1; D gene unclear. The ends were cut back, 2 bases at V and 5 bases at J, with 24 bases in the middle. CDR3 length equals 18 residues. Germline lookup yields CDR1 MNHEY and CDR2 SVGEGT. In DNA, the CDR3 is TGTGCCAGCAGTTACCCCCTCCGAATCCGGGGAGGGAGAACTGAAGCTTTCTTT. Its protein product is CASSYPLRIRGGRTEAFF.

In this sample, this clone turned up many times. The same CDR3 also results from other DNA sequences found in this sample. The chain combines TRBV27 with TRBJ1-2, with TRBD1 matching over 7 bases. This CDR3 has 13 residues. Losses at the gene ends were 5 bases for V and 2 bases for J; bases not matched to a gene: 2. The V gene's germline CDR1 is MNHEY and CDR2 SMNVEV (reference sequence). CDR3 loop: CASSLQGNYGYTF. The CDR3 DNA reads TGTGCCAGCAGTCTACAGGGGAACTATGGCTACACCTTC.

V usage is TRBV20-1 and J usage is TRBJ1-2, with 9 positions matching TRBD1. The CDR3 covers 11 residues. The junction had 0 bases not matched to a gene; V was cut back by 5 bases and J by 5 bases. The germline V gene encodes CDR1 DFQATT and CDR2 SNEGSKA (reference sequence). The CDR3 here is CSAGTGYGYTF. In nucleotides, the CDR3 is TGCAGTGCTGGGACAGGGTATGGCTACACCTTC.

The V call is TRBV7-9, the J call TRBJ1-2; tentative D call: TRBD1 (5 bases). The CDR3 is made up of 13 amino acids. Between the trimmed V and J ends, which lost 2 bases and 10 bases, there was a span of 14 bases. CDR1 SEHNR and CDR2 FQNEAQ come from the germline V gene (reference sequence). The CDR3 here is CASSLIQGDAYTF. The CDR3 DNA follows: TGTGCCAGCAGCTTAATCCAGGGTGATGCCTACACCTTC.

The genes are TRBV7-6 and TRBJ2-7; possible D gene TRBD1, 6 bases. This CDR3 comprises 14 residues. V lost 5 bases, J lost 3 bases, and 14 bases lay in between. Germline values: CDR1 SGHVS, CDR2 FNYEAQ. This chain's CDR3 is CASSRTDRNYEQYF. The CDR3 DNA reads as TGTGCCAGCAGCAGGACAGACAGAAACTACGAGCAGTACTTC.

The J gene is TRBJ2-7, the V gene TRBV4-1; 9 bases are a match to TRBD1. The CDR3 loop spans 20 amino acids. The germline V gene has CDR1 MGHRA and CDR2 YSYEKL. V lost 3 bases and J lost 3; bases outside the gene matches: 21. The CDR3 loop is CASSQVGTGSRVARNYEQYF. The CDR3 DNA follows: TGCGCCAGCAGCCAGGTTGGGACAGGGTCGAGGGTAGCGAGAAACTACGAGCAGTACTTC.

The chain carries TRBV5-1 and TRBJ2-7, with D tentatively TRBD1 (7 bases). Trimming cost V 3 bases and J 3 bases, with 22 bases left between them. CDR1 and CDR2 from the germline V gene are SGHRS and YFSETQ. The CDR3 is 17 amino acids. DNA for the CDR3: TGCGCCAGCAGCTCCCGATTACAGGGGCACGGGAGCTACGAGCAGTACTTC. Its protein is CASSSRLQGHGSYEQYF.